The clone carrying this T cell receptor (beta chain) has a handful of counts. Per the germline V gene, CDR1 is SGHKS and CDR2 is YYEKEE (reference sequence). This CDR3 comprises 14 residues. J lost 7 bases, V lost 2 bases, and 4 bases had no gene match. The source of the sample is a study of blood T cells in healthy people across ages. Next came a second PCR, run for roughly 6 to 11 cycles, which used a sample-barcoded 5' primer along with a J-beta primer mix. MiXCR was run by TCRdb on the 5' RACE reads, yielding one entry per CDR3 protein. This sample yields 450,000 to 600,000 distinct CDR3 sequences, of which roughly a quarter are seen a single time; 3% to 4.5% belongs to the top ten. This sample was shared with a second study, whose subject was T cells of mothers and their children.

The sequenced sample was blood. The chain is built from TRBV5-5 and TRBJ2-2, with 8 bases lining up with TRBD1. The TCR comes from a boy aged 2 to 10 in good health. CDR3: CASSFQGAVGELFF. DNA of the CDR3: TGTGCCAGCAGCTTTCAGGGGGCGGTCGGGGAGCTGTTTTTT.